A single sample gave rise to the 14 T cell receptor beta chains below, sequenced in a study of blood T cells in healthy people across ages. PCR was performed a second time for about 7 to 12 cycles using a sample-barcoded 5' primer and a J-beta primer mix. TCRdb fed the 5' RACE reads into MiXCR, producing one record per CDR3 protein. The data hold 1.5 million to 2 million distinct CDR3 sequences, with roughly a third observed a single time. Source material: blood. The receptors shown here come from a woman under 40 in good health.

This clonotype was counted only a few times. The rearrangement uses TRBV5-1 and TRBJ2-5; possible D gene TRBD2, 6 bases. This CDR3 has 16 amino acids. The germline V and J ends were trimmed by 7 bases and 4 bases, with 23 bases remaining between them. The V gene's germline CDR1 is SGHRS and CDR2 YFSETQ. The DNA of the CDR3 is TGCGCCAGCGGGATTGGCGGGGTAAGAGTTGGAGAGACCCAGTACTTC. It translates to CASGIGGVRVGETQYF.

This clonotype was seen more than once but under ten times. The V call is TRBV9, the J call TRBJ2-1, with 11 nucleotides matching TRBD2. This CDR3 region has 16 residues. Germline values: CDR1 SGDLS, CDR2 YYNGEE. With 4 bases clipped from V and 3 bases from J, the junction kept 6 bases outside the gene matches. Here the CDR3 DNA reads TGTGCCAGCAGCCCACAACTAGCGGGGGTCTACAATGAGCAGTTCTTC. Translation: CASSPQLAGVYNEQFF. Supplemented by reference TRBV9 and TRBJ2-1, the full variable domain reads DSGVTQTPKHLITATGQRVTLRCSPRSGDLSVYWYQQSLDQGLQFLIQYYNGEERAKGNILERFSAQQFPDLHSELNLSSLELGDSALYFCASSPQLAGVYNEQFFGPGTRLTVL.

In its sample, this clonotype was seen a few times. The chain carries TRBV27 and TRBJ2-1; 7 bases agree with TRBD2. V lost 2 bases and J lost 9; bases outside the gene matches: 4. CDR1 MNHEY and CDR2 SMNVEV come from the germline V gene (reference sequence). This CDR3 has 13 amino acids. CDR3 nucleotide sequence: TGTGCCAGCAGTTTAGGGGGGGGTAGTGAGCAGTTCTTC. It codes for CASSLGGGSEQFF.

A few counts support this clonotype. The chain employs TRBV7-2 and TRBJ2-7, with D possibly TRBD1 on 5 matching bases. Trimming pared 2 bases from V and 0 bases from J, leaving 17 bases between. Germline V gene sequence: CDR1 SGHTA, CDR2 FQGNSA. The CDR3 spans 17 residues. The CDR3 spells CASSLLPSGDSSYEQYF. CDR3 DNA: TGTGCCAGCAGCTTACTCCCGTCGGGCGACAGCTCCTACGAGCAGTACTTC.

This clonotype turned up a few times. The chain recombines TRBV6-5 with TRBJ2-5; maybe TRBD2 (6 bases). Germline V gives CDR1 MNHEY, CDR2 SVGAGI. The V and J ends lost 5 bases and 4 bases respectively, with 14 bases between them. CDR3 length: 14 amino acids. CDR3 sequence: CASSRGWDSETQYF. CDR3 DNA sequence: TGTGCCAGCAGTCGGGGTTGGGACTCAGAGACCCAGTACTTC.

As to this clonotype: An end of the junction differs from the germline gene, which may be a read error. This chain links TRBV20-1 with TRBJ2-1; TRBD2 agrees at 8 bases. The CDR3 extends over 13 amino acids. Germline CDR1 reads DFQATT; CDR2 reads SNEGSKA (reference sequence). CDR3 DNA sequence: TGCAGTCGGGGGGGAGGGAAGCACAATGTGCAGTTCTTC. Amino acid sequence: CSRGGGKHNVQFF.

This clonotype turned up a few times. The genes are TRBV6-6 and TRBJ1-5; 8 positions agree with TRBD1. Germline V gene lookup returns CDR1 MNHNY and CDR2 SVGAGI (reference sequence). There are 14 residues in the CDR3. V lost 5 bases to trimming and J lost 7 bases; unmatched junction nucleotides: 7. DNA for the CDR3: TGTGCCAGCAGTAATGGACAGGGTGGGCAGCCCCAGCATTTT. Encoded protein: CASSNGQGGQPQHF.

This clonotype came up a few times. The J gene is TRBJ2-5, the V gene TRBV20-1; no definite D call. The V end lost 4 bases, the J end lost 5 bases, and 14 bases lay between the germline ends. The V gene's germline CDR1 is DFQATT and CDR2 SNEGSKA (reference sequence). This CDR3 is built from 13 residues. In DNA form, the CDR3 reads TGCAGTGCTATCACCGGGCCGCGGGAGACCCAGTACTTC. This gives the protein CSAITGPRETQYF.

The chain combines TRBV28 with TRBJ2-7; no clear D gene. This CDR3 contains 18 residues. Germline CDR1 is MDHEN and CDR2 is SYDVKM. The germline V and J ends were trimmed by 5 bases and 5 bases, with 28 bases remaining between them. CDR3 sequence (DNA): TGTGCCAGCAGTCCTAATGAAATTGCCTGTTCAGCAGAAGACGAGCAGTACTTC. It translates to CASSPNEIACSAEDEQYF. The full variable domain, rest sourced from reference TRBV28 and TRBJ2-7, is DVKVTQSSRYLVKRTGEKVFLECVQDMDHENMFWYRQDPGLGLRLIYFSYDVKMKEKGDIPEGYSVSREKKERFSLILESASTNQTSMYLCASSPNEIACSAEDEQYFGPGTRLTVT.

A few counts support this clonotype. The rearrangement uses TRBV5-1 and TRBJ1-5; no clear D gene. This CDR3 spans 14 amino acids. Germline-derived CDR1 and CDR2 are SGHRS and YFSETQ. V dropped 2 bases and J dropped 2 bases, with 8 bases sitting between them. The CDR3 coding sequence is TGCGCCAGCAGCTTCGGGGAGCGCAATCAGCCCCAGCATTTT. Translation: CASSFGERNQPQHF.

This clonotype appeared a few times. V gene TRBV10-3 combines with J gene TRBJ2-1; 10 nucleotides match TRBD2. Germline CDR1 is ENHRY and CDR2 is SYGVKD. The V gene end was trimmed by 0 bases and the J gene end by 8 bases; junction bases not matched to a gene: 7. This CDR3 spans 16 amino acids. The CDR3 sequence: CAISESRLAGVYEQFF. In DNA, the CDR3 is TGTGCCATCAGTGAGTCAAGGCTAGCGGGAGTCTATGAGCAGTTCTTC.

As DNA, the CDR3 is TGCGCCAGCAGCCAAGAATCGGGTGGGAGCTCCTATAATTCACCCCTCCACTTT. Protein sequence: CASSQESGGSSYNSPLHF. This sequence joins TRBV4-1 and TRBJ1-6; D gene unclear. CDR3 length: 18 residues. CDR1 MGHRA and CDR2 YSYEKL come from the germline V gene. V lost 0 bases to trimming and J lost 0 bases, with 12 bases between them.

The sample holds a few counts of this clonotype. The chain combines TRBV20-1 with TRBJ2-4, with 12 bases matching TRBD2. Judging by the DNA end, TRBJ2-7 fits better; the J call may be wrong. The V gene's germline CDR1 is DFQATT and CDR2 SNEGSKA (reference sequence). The CDR3 covers 13 residues. The DNA of the CDR3 is TGCAGTGCTTTCACTAGCGGGAGGAACGAGCAGTACTTC. It is translated as CSAFTSGRNEQYF.

This rearrangement joins TRBV6-6 to TRBJ2-7, with D perhaps TRBD1 or TRBD2 (5 bases each). Germline V gives CDR1 MNHNY, CDR2 SVGAGI (reference sequence). The CDR3 contains 14 residues. Trimming shortened V by 6 bases and J by 5 bases, and 17 bases separated the two germline ends. The CDR3, as DNA: TGTGCCAGCAGCCCGGGACCGGGGAATCACGAGCAGTACTTC. Its translation: CASSPGPGNHEQYF.